A selection of T cell receptor beta chains follows, all from one sample in a study of cytomegalovirus exposure and HLA in healthy donors. Assay used: immunoSEQ multiplex PCR; TCRdb lists only in-frame clones, some missing. The sample lists about 81,000 clones, about three quarters seen once, with approximately 3% in the top ten. Sequenced material: PBMCs. These receptor sequences come from a man over 45 in good health and CMV-seropositive. CDR3s include the opening cysteine and the closing phenylalanine or tryptophan. The order of the fields is clone size, V gene, J gene, D gene, CDR3 protein, CDR3 DNA. A D gene is named only where the DNA matches it firmly. Size tells how often a clone was seen (once, few, many) or the class of an expanded clone, and some rows leave it out.

>once|TRBV4-2|TRBJ2-2|NA
CATEGLPNTGELFF
TGTGCCACTGAGGGACTCCCGAACACCGGGGAGCTGTTTTTT
>NA|TRBV18|TRBJ1-4|TRBD1
CASSPGGWNEKLFF
TGTGCCAGCTCCCCAGGGGGCTGGAATGAAAAACTGTTTTTT
>NA|TRBV14|TRBJ2-7|NA
CASSHHPGISYEQYF
TGTGCCAGCAGCCATCACCCAGGGATCTCCTACGAGCAGTACTTC
>few|TRBV11-2|TRBJ1-2|NA
CASSLASAGYGYTF
TGTGCCAGCAGCTTAGCTTCGGCGGGCTATGGCTACACCTTC
>NA|TRBV19|TRBJ2-6|NA
CTSQEGAGANVLTF
TGTACCAGTCAAGAGGGGGCTGGGGCCAACGTCCTGACTTTC
>NA|TRBV7-3|TRBJ2-7|TRBD2
CASSPGLAGEERYF
TGTGCCAGCAGCCCGGGACTAGCGGGAGAGGAGCGGTACTTC
>NA|TRBV27|TRBJ1-5|NA
CASSLWGENQPQHF
TGTGCCAGCAGTTTATGGGGGGAGAATCAGCCCCAGCATTTT
>NA|TRBV29-1|TRBJ1-2|NA
CSVTRDTAGYTF
TGCAGCGTAACTAGGGATACAGCCGGCTACACCTTC
>NA|TRBV9|TRBJ2-7|TRBD2
CASSATLAGGLYF
TGTGCCAGCAGCGCAACCTTAGCGGGAGGGCTGTACTTC
>NA|TRBV5-8|TRBJ2-4|TRBD2
CASSLKLAGGPLAKNSQYF
TGTGCCAGCAGCTTGAAACTAGCGGGAGGGCCTCTAGCCAAAAACAGTCAGTACTTC
>NA|TRBV18|TRBJ2-3|TRBD2
CASSLLAGGTDTQYF
TGTGCCAGCTCGCTACTAGCGGGAGGAACAGATACGCAGTATTTT
>NA|TRBV4-3|TRBJ1-2|NA
CASSQRDTHNYGYTF
TGCGCCAGCAGCCAGAGGGACACCCATAACTATGGCTACACCTTC
>few|TRBV7-3|TRBJ2-6|TRBD2
CASSPFFGTKSSGANGLTF
TGTGCCAGCAGCCCCTTTTTTGGGACTAAGAGCTCTGGGGCCAACGGCCTGACTTTC
>few|TRBV7-2|TRBJ2-1|TRBD2
CASRASGLGGGKFF
TGTGCCAGCAGGGCTAGCGGGTTGGGTGGTGGCAAGTTCTTC
>NA|TRBV7-2|TRBJ2-7|TRBD2
CASSPAGTSFYEQYF
TGTGCCAGCAGCCCCGCCGGGACTAGCTTCTACGAGCAGTACTTC
>NA|TRBV11-2|TRBJ2-7|TRBD1
CASSDRETYEQYF
TGTGCCAGCAGCGACAGGGAGACCTACGAGCAGTACTTC
>NA|TRBV5-1|TRBJ2-1|TRBD2
CASSLLAGWEYNEQFF
TGCGCCAGCAGCTTATTAGCGGGATGGGAGTACAATGAGCAGTTCTTC
>NA|TRBV6-5|TRBJ1-1|NA
CASSPSNTEAFF
TGTGCCAGCAGTCCCTCGAACACTGAAGCTTTCTTT
>NA|TRBV19|TRBJ2-5|NA
CASSIGRGGETQYF
TGTGCCAGTAGTATAGGGAGGGGGGGGGAGACCCAGTACTTC
>NA|TRBV7-6|TRBJ2-7|TRBD1
CASSINRGYEQYF
TGTGCCAGCAGCATTAACAGGGGCTACGAGCAGTACTTC
>NA|TRBV4-1|TRBJ2-5|TRBD2
CASSQSSGSAGQETQYF
TGCGCCAGCAGCCAAAGTAGCGGGAGCGCTGGGCAAGAGACCCAGTACTTC
>NA|TRBV30|TRBJ1-5|TRBD1
CAAGQGYQPQHF
TGTGCCGCGGGACAGGGGTATCAGCCCCAGCATTTT
>NA|TRBV29-1|TRBJ2-7|NA
CSVQTAYEQYF
TGCAGCGTTCAAACAGCCTACGAGCAGTACTTC
>NA|TRBV2|TRBJ1-5|TRBD1
CASSDGQGSQPQHF
TGTGCCAGCAGTGACGGACAGGGGAGTCAGCCCCAGCATTTT
>NA|TRBV7-9|TRBJ2-7|NA
CASSPSSYEQYF
TGTGCCAGCAGTCCCTCCTCCTACGAGCAGTACTTC
>few|TRBV27|TRBJ2-4|TRBD1
CASRRTGKNIQYF
TGTGCCAGCAGACGGACAGGCAAAAACATTCAGTACTTC
>NA|TRBV5-1|TRBJ1-1|TRBD1
CASSWIPTGVNTEAFF
TGCGCCAGCAGCTGGATCCCGACAGGGGTGAACACTGAAGCTTTCTTT
>NA|TRBV2|TRBJ1-5|TRBD1
CASSTGGGDQPQHF
TGTGCCAGCAGTACAGGGGGCGGGGATCAGCCCCAGCATTTT
>NA|TRBV7-6|TRBJ1-3|NA
CASSLFSGPGNTIYF
TGTGCCAGCAGCTTATTCTCAGGGCCTGGAAACACCATATATTTT
>NA|TRBV4-1|TRBJ2-7|TRBD2
CASSQTTSGFYEQYF
TGCGCCAGCAGCCAAACGACTAGCGGGTTCTACGAGCAGTACTTC
>NA|TRBV6-5|TRBJ1-4|TRBD1
CASSRGQGSEKLFF
TGTGCCAGCAGTAGGGGACAGGGGAGCGAAAAACTGTTTTTT
>once|TRBV2|TRBJ2-1|NA
CASSGDGDNEQFF
TGTGCCAGCAGCGGAGACGGAGACAATGAGCAGTTCTTC
>NA|TRBV11-2|TRBJ2-7|TRBD2
CASSLAGTISYEQYF
TGTGCCAGCAGCTTAGCCGGGACTATCTCCTACGAGCAGTACTTC
>few|TRBV7-8|TRBJ2-7|NA
CASSLVGGDFSLAYEQYF
TGTGCCAGCAGCTTAGTAGGGGGGGATTTTTCTCTGGCCTACGAGCAGTACTTC
>once|TRBV30|TRBJ2-1|NA
CAWSGRGLRQFF
TGTGCCTGGAGTGGACGCGGGCTGAGGCAGTTCTTC
>NA|TRBV19|TRBJ2-7|TRBD1
CASSIYRGPYEQYF
TGTGCCAGTAGTATATACAGGGGACCTTACGAGCAGTACTTC
>NA|TRBV5-6|TRBJ2-7|TRBD2
CASSFSGSVHEQYF
TGTGCCAGCAGCTTCAGCGGGAGTGTCCACGAGCAGTACTTC
>once|TRBV4-1|TRBJ2-6|TRBD1
CASSQEGTGVTGANGLTF
TGCGCCAGCAGCCAAGAGGGGACAGGGGTTACTGGGGCCAACGGCCTGACTTTC
>NA|TRBV9|TRBJ2-1|TRBD2
CASSVAGGGRGTYNEQFF
TGTGCCAGCAGCGTAGCGGGGGGGGGCAGGGGCACCTACAATGAGCAGTTCTTC
>few|TRBV29-1|TRBJ2-5|NA
CSVALDTLETQYF
TGCAGCGTTGCTCTCGACACCTTGGAGACCCAGTACTTC
>few|TRBV6-6|TRBJ1-4|TRBD1
CASSTQGVNEKLFF
TGTGCCAGCAGCACTCAGGGGGTTAATGAAAAACTGTTTTTT